These T cell receptor beta chains were read from a single sample in a study of T cells in Graves' hyperthyroidism and ophthalmopathy. TCRdb called the multiplex PCR reads again in MiXCR, with one record for every CDR3 protein. The table lists about 600,000 distinct CDR3 sequences, approximately 15% of them singletons, with around 7% in the top ten. Sequences were obtained from blood. The source of these receptors is a woman aged 18-29 years with Graves' ophthalmopathy. Each CDR3 is given without its conserved first and last residue. A D gene is named only where the DNA matches it firmly.

V gene	D gene	J gene	CDR3 protein
TRBV9	.	TRBJ1-1	ASSVAGDNTEAF
TRBV7-9	.	TRBJ2-3	ASSYWAPTDTQY
TRBV4-2	.	TRBJ2-2	ASSQGSMIGPPGTGELF
TRBV14	.	TRBJ1-6	ASSPTGWNNSPLH
TRBV5-1	.	TRBJ1-1	ASSLGRGSKDTEAF
TRBV6-1	.	TRBJ1-6	ASSATGPRGSPLH
TRBV7-6	TRBD2	TRBJ2-7	ASSFIPAGDYYEQY
TRBV5-1	.	TRBJ2-7	ASSSRGSLVRYEQY
TRBV6-6	.	TRBJ1-5	ASSYEITSSWPQH
TRBV20-1	TRBD2	TRBJ2-5	SARALAGWGQETQY
TRBV7-3	TRBD2	TRBJ2-3	ASSLIAGATDTQY
TRBV2	TRBD1	TRBJ1-1	ASRSTGQSEAF
TRBV4-3	.	TRBJ2-2	ASSQEHSGDTGELF
TRBV7-9	.	TRBJ2-7	ASSRPGLMTYEQY
TRBV20-1	.	TRBJ1-2	SAQPPRASRDGYT
TRBV4-2	.	TRBJ1-1	ASSQEAGSTEAF
TRBV7-2	TRBD2	TRBJ2-3	ASSPPPGLAASTDTQY
TRBV28	.	TRBJ1-4	ASSYGRGTITNEKLF
TRBV27	.	TRBJ2-3	ASSLSKVFTQY
TRBV9	TRBD2	TRBJ2-3	ASSEVSGGLAGVADTQY
TRBV19	.	TRBJ1-1	ASSIVITGGEAF
TRBV20-1	.	TRBJ1-1	SVIQGGSLYTEAF
TRBV4-2	.	TRBJ2-5	ASSQDLREETQY
TRBV29-1	TRBD2	TRBJ2-3	SVGTSGSFGTDTQY
TRBV9	.	TRBJ2-7	ASSPATGPGGVEQY